Listed here are 5 T cell receptor beta chains from one sample, sequenced in a study of cytomegalovirus exposure and HLA in healthy donors. Primers for the PCR totalled 60 Vbeta and 13 Jbeta. Using immunoSEQ multiplex PCR, the repertoire was profiled, and TCRdb retains in-frame clones only, with some absent. The sample contains about 110,000 clones, 70% to 80% of which appear only once. Source material: PBMCs. The receptors derive from a man aged 25-40 years in good health and CMV-seronegative.

In this sample, this clone turned up once. The chain uses TRBV7-6 and TRBJ2-5; TRBD1 matches at 7 bases. The CDR3 totals 13 residues. With 1 base clipped from V and 4 bases from J, the junction kept 0 bases outside the gene matches. CDR1 and CDR2 (germline): SGHVS, FNYEAQ. CDR3 sequence reads: CASSLDRGETQYF. In DNA, the CDR3 is TGTGCCAGCAGCTTAGACAGGGGAGAGACCCAGTACTTC.

The rearrangement joins TRBV29-1 to TRBJ1-5; D is unclear. From germline, CDR1 is SQVTM and CDR2 ANQGSEA. The CDR3 loop spans 12 amino acids. Trimming left V 4 bases short and J 4 bases short, with 8 bases between. The CDR3 protein is CSVVSGNQPQHF. The CDR3 region has the DNA TGCAGCGTTGTATCGGGGAATCAGCCCCAGCATTTT. Together with reference TRBV29-1 and TRBJ1-5, the CDR3 gives the full variable domain: SAVISQKPSRDICQRGTSLTIQCQVDSQVTMMFWYRQQPGQSLTLIATANQGSEATYESGFVIDKFPISRPNLTFSTLTVSNMSPEDSSIYLCSVVSGNQPQHFGDGTRLSIL.

The chain uses TRBV7-2 and TRBJ2-2; tentative D call: TRBD2 (6 bases). Trimming removed 10 bases from V and 5 bases from J, with 11 bases in between. Germline values: CDR1 SGHTA, CDR2 FQGNSA. The CDR3 has 12 amino acids. CDR3 nucleotides: TGTGCCACCTGGGGGAGGACCGGGGAGCTGTTTTTT. Its translation: CATWGRTGELFF. Looking up the rest from reference TRBV7-2 and TRBJ2-2 gives the full variable domain: GAGVSQSPSNKVTEKGKDVELRCDPISGHTALYWYRQSLGQGLEFLIYFQGNSAPDKSGLPSDRFSAERTGGSVSTLTIQRTQQEDSAVYLCATWGRTGELFFGEGSRLTVL.

This chain uses TRBV11-2 with TRBJ2-1, with 10 bases matching TRBD2. V was clipped by 5 bases and J by 7 bases; unmatched bases: 8. This CDR3 spans 15 amino acids. Germline values: CDR1 SGHAT, CDR2 FQNNGV. The DNA for the CDR3 is TGTGCCAGCAGCCATACTAGCGGGGCAACTAATGAGCAGTTCTTC. This translates into CASSHTSGATNEQFF.

This chain joins TRBV7-7 and TRBJ1-1; the match to TRBD1 covers 7 bases. J was trimmed by 11 bases and V by 2 bases; bases with no gene match: 11. CDR1 is SSHAT, CDR2 FNYEAQ, per germline (reference sequence). This CDR3 spans 14 amino acids. The CDR3, as DNA: TGTGCCAGCAGCTTATCGGAGGGGGCTAAGGAGGCTTTCTTT. Translated: CASSLSEGAKEAFF.